This T cell receptor beta chain came from a study of regulatory T cells in long-lasting Graves disease (dated by TCRdb to 2020 to 2023). As for the study more broadly: In the newly diagnosed Graves' disease group, patients had been taking antithyroid drugs for less than 3 months. The study took place in China and was registered as a clinical trial. A total of around 35 samples underwent TCR sequencing: some 13 from persistent and roughly 20 from newly diagnosed Graves' disease patients. This study used TCR sequencing and RNA sequencing of peripheral blood to compare persistent Graves' disease patients against newly diagnosed Graves' disease patients. Study-wide findings and limitations: Persistent Graves' disease patients showed lower TCR Shannon entropy and fewer highly expanded clones than newly diagnosed patients, suggesting clonal expansion. Only the TCR beta chain was sequenced and analyzed. Peripheral blood alone was examined, since thyroid tissue, which constituted the primary lesion, could not be accessed. The authors acknowledged the small sample size as a limitation that may reduce accuracy. More public clonotypes were shared among persistent patients (roughly 2,900) than among newly diagnosed patients (roughly 1,000). Persistent disease showed preferential use of TRBV28, TRBJ1-2 and TRBJ2-5, whereas newly diagnosed disease favored TRBV20-1 and TRBJ2-1.

Measured from the cysteine to the phenylalanine, the CDR3 is 13 residues long. Solely the CDR3 DNA is kept, with 39 bases framed from the first base. Via the germline V gene (reference sequence), CDR1 is SSHAT and CDR2 FNYEAQ. The sample's time point label, in plain terms: newly diagnosed GD, antithyroid drugs for less than 3 months. For both TCR sequencing and RNA sequencing, RNA was extracted from PBMCs in TRIzol. The diagnosis of Graves' disease was made according to American Thyroid Association guidelines. Patients were recruited from an endocrinology department in Xi'an, China. Each patient gave roughly 8.4 milliliters of peripheral blood, collected in an EDTA anticoagulant tube. Ficoll Paque Plus density gradient separation was used to isolate PBMCs, and no further T cell sorting was performed. RNA quality was checked with an Agilent 2100 Bioanalyzer and agarose gel, and concentration with a NanoDrop 2000.

On this clonotype itself: The specificity of this receptor is unknown. It has no much larger one-base neighbor in the sample; base qualities were not kept.

The library was prepared using multiplex PCR. Reads for this sample came from an Illumina HiSeq 4000. iRepertoire HTBI primers and Arm-PCR amplification of CDR3 regions were used to construct TCR beta libraries. Before sequencing, the PCR products underwent gel purification. The paper's processing steps were these. Across samples, around 58 TRBV and 15 or so TRBJ segments were identified and used for gene usage analysis of CDR3 amino acid clonotypes. COPE and FqMerger were used to merge the filtered high-quality paired reads into contigs. Contigs were aligned with BLAST to IMGT TRBV, TRBD and TRBJ reference genes, and CDR3 was defined per IMGT. Any clonotype with a frequency above 0.1% was counted as a highly expanded clone. Shannon entropy served as the measure of repertoire diversity, while the Gini coefficient captured V-J evenness. A clonotype was considered public if more than one individual shared it. TCRdb cleaned the public reads at Q25 with fastp, built clones with MiXCR and kept in-frame beta chains. A single entry per CDR3 protein holds the most common genes and DNA from its merged rows. TCRdb, rather than the study authors, made the V and J calls. Counted in this sample were about 620,000 distinct CDR3 sequences; about 15% of them appeared once. Clones ranked in the top ten supply under 20% of the sample.

The same sample was also studied in work on T cells in Graves' hyperthyroidism and ophthalmopathy. As noted in the second study: Graves' hyperthyroidism was defined as stable when no progression to ophthalmopathy occurred over 18 months of follow-up. Hyperthyroidism patients were newly diagnosed, had a disease duration of under 2 months, and were aged 18 to 65 years. The study excluded patients with uncontrolled infections, other autoimmune diseases, pregnancy or lactation. Clinical symptoms, serum thyroxine and TRAb, thyroid ultrasound, and orbital computed tomography formed the basis for the diagnoses. A first-round RT-PCR of the TCR CDR3 used the HTBI primer set with the Qiagen OneStep RT-PCR kit. Most expanded thyroid clonotypes (frequency above 0.001) were also found in blood, which suggests that blood repertoires may mirror thyroid immune responses. A model built on a 13 V-J signature distinguished ophthalmopathy from stable hyperthyroidism, reaching over 85% sensitivity and about 81% specificity in cross-validation and 80%/75% in testing. In validation, the model predicted progression to ophthalmopathy with approximately 70% sensitivity and 72% to 85% specificity, a median of 6.5 months before onset. A discovery cohort of about a hundred patients, approximately 45 with Graves' ophthalmopathy and approximately 55 with stable Graves' hyperthyroidism, was used to find distinguishing TCR V-J signatures. Prospective prediction of ophthalmopathy was tested in an independent validation cohort consisting of 18 hyperthyroidism patients and 17 patients who later progressed to ophthalmopathy. The roughly 100 discovery patients were randomly split 7:3 into training and test sets. The study also compared thyroid tissue and blood T-cell repertoires from 5 to 7 Graves' hyperthyroidism patients. After sampling, hyperthyroidism patients received methimazole starting at 30 mg daily, and ophthalmopathy patients received high-dose intravenous methylprednisolone. The libraries were constructed in a second round of multiplex PCR and then size-selected and purified. The libraries were sequenced on an Illumina HiSeq2000 using paired-end 100 bp reads. SOAPnuke was used to process the raw data, removing reads that contained adapters or uncalled bases, had a mean Phred below 15, or lacked an exact match to the constant primer or identifier. High-quality paired reads were merged using COPE v1.2.5, and each unique nucleotide sequence was defined as a clonotype. MiTCR v1.1 was used to align clonotypes to the IMGT TRBV, TRBD and TRBJ reference segments. Only V-J combinations with frequency above 0.0001, covering about 99% of repertoires, were analysed. A TCS score was defined as the ratio between F50 (clonal expansion) and ExV (chaos), using BLOSUM62-based TCRdist between CDR3 peptides within each V-J. Welch's t-statistics and random forest reduced 500 to 550 V-J features to 13, which were used in a naive Bayes classifier (R e1071). Sample size was not statistically predetermined, and blinding of investigators to group allocation was not performed. According to the paper, TCR Vbeta CDR3 sequencing was carried out on over 130 peripheral blood samples, which came from over 40 ophthalmopathy, around 74 hyperthyroidism and approximately 17 progressor patients.

The clonotype was recovered from a woman in her 30s with Graves disease. Donor details come from another sample of the same person, matched by shared clones. This sequence uses TRBV7-7 and TRBJ2-2, with the D segment identity uncertain. Here the sequenced sample was peripheral blood mononuclear cells (PBMCs), taken at new diagnosis, from a patient treated with antithyroid drugs. This receptor carries the CDR3 CASSWMASGELFF. The DNA reads TGTGCTAGCTCGTGGATGGCGTCCGGGGAGCTGTTTTTT.